This is a list of T cell receptor beta chains from one sample in a study of blood T cell repertoires in COVID-19. Sequencing used immunoSEQ multiplex PCR; TCRdb keeps in-frame clones, though not all of them. Among more than 150,000 clones listed, 81% were seen once. What was sequenced was peripheral blood. Receptors originate from a woman aged 80 or over with COVID-19, enrolled during active disease. Each CDR3 is given with its conserved first and last residue. D genes are given only for firm matches. Some rows have no size entry. The others give once, few or many, or a class for an expanded clone.

d_call: .
j_call: TRBJ1-3
v_call: TRBV9
clone_size: .
cdr3_nt: TGTGCCAGCAGCGTCTGGGGGGGGCATGGAAACACCATATATTTT
cdr3_aa: CASSVWGGHGNTIYF

d_call: .
j_call: TRBJ2-5
v_call: TRBV5-1
clone_size: .
cdr3_nt: TGCGCCAGCAGCTCCTTCAGTGGGGGCTTGGAGACCCAGTACTTC
cdr3_aa: CASSSFSGGLETQYF

d_call: .
j_call: TRBJ1-4
v_call: TRBV18
clone_size: few
cdr3_nt: TGTGCCAGCTCACCACGAGAGGGGGCAACTAATGAAAAACTGTTTTTT
cdr3_aa: CASSPREGATNEKLFF

d_call: TRBD1
j_call: TRBJ2-3
v_call: TRBV10-3
clone_size: .
cdr3_nt: TGTGCCATCAGTGAGCAGGGGGCTGACACAGATACGCAGTATTTT
cdr3_aa: CAISEQGADTDTQYF

d_call: TRBD1
j_call: TRBJ1-1
v_call: TRBV5-5
clone_size: once
cdr3_nt: TGTGCCAGCAGCCGGACAGGACATAACACTGAAGCTTTCTTT
cdr3_aa: CASSRTGHNTEAFF

d_call: TRBD1
j_call: TRBJ1-3
v_call: TRBV6-5
clone_size: .
cdr3_nt: TGTGCCAGCAGCACAGGGGGCTCTGGAAACACCATATATTTT
cdr3_aa: CASSTGGSGNTIYF

d_call: TRBD1
j_call: TRBJ2-7
v_call: TRBV11-1
clone_size: once
cdr3_nt: TGTGCCAGCAGCTTGTCCCCCGGGACAGCCTACGAGCAGTACTTC
cdr3_aa: CASSLSPGTAYEQYF

d_call: TRBD1
j_call: TRBJ2-7
v_call: TRBV27
clone_size: .
cdr3_nt: TGTGCCAGCAGCCCGGGACAGGGGTTAGGGGAGCAGTACTTC
cdr3_aa: CASSPGQGLGEQYF

d_call: .
j_call: TRBJ2-7
v_call: TRBV28
clone_size: .
cdr3_nt: TGTGCCAGCAGTTTAATGGCTCCGATCTCCTACGAGCAGTACTTC
cdr3_aa: CASSLMAPISYEQYF

d_call: TRBD2
j_call: TRBJ2-7
v_call: TRBV2
clone_size: .
cdr3_nt: TGTGCCAGCAGTGATCTAGCGGACGAGCAGTACTTC
cdr3_aa: CASSDLADEQYF

d_call: .
j_call: TRBJ2-7
v_call: TRBV28
clone_size: few
cdr3_nt: TGTGCCAGCAGTTTATCGGGCTACGAGCAGTACTTC
cdr3_aa: CASSLSGYEQYF

d_call: .
j_call: TRBJ2-1
v_call: TRBV9
clone_size: .
cdr3_nt: TGTGCCAGCAGCCCTGGGGGGATGGCGCAGTTCTTC
cdr3_aa: CASSPGGMAQFF

d_call: TRBD1
j_call: TRBJ2-1
v_call: TRBV4-2
clone_size: .
cdr3_nt: TGTGCCAGCAGCCAAGGACAGGGTATCGGCAAGCAGTTCTTC
cdr3_aa: CASSQGQGIGKQFF

d_call: TRBD2
j_call: TRBJ2-3
v_call: TRBV5-4
clone_size: .
cdr3_nt: TGTGCCAGCAGCCCGGGACTAGCGGGGGCCGGAGATACGCAGTATTTT
cdr3_aa: CASSPGLAGAGDTQYF

d_call: TRBD2
j_call: TRBJ2-5
v_call: TRBV5-5
clone_size: .
cdr3_nt: TGTGCCAGCAGCTTGGTTAGCGGGGCAGAGACCCAGTACTTC
cdr3_aa: CASSLVSGAETQYF

d_call: TRBD2
j_call: TRBJ2-3
v_call: TRBV2
clone_size: once
cdr3_nt: TGTGCCAGCAGTGAAGTCGTACTAGCGACCCCTGACACAGATACGCAGTATTTT
cdr3_aa: CASSEVVLATPDTDTQYF

d_call: TRBD1
j_call: TRBJ1-5
v_call: TRBV2
clone_size: .
cdr3_nt: TGTGCCAGCAGGGAGGACAGGCCGAATCAGCCCCAGCATTTT
cdr3_aa: CASREDRPNQPQHF

d_call: TRBD1
j_call: TRBJ2-5
v_call: TRBV18
clone_size: .
cdr3_nt: TGTGCCAGCTCACCTGGGACAGGGGGGGAAGAGACCCAGTACTTC
cdr3_aa: CASSPGTGGEETQYF

d_call: .
j_call: TRBJ1-5
v_call: TRBV28
clone_size: .
cdr3_nt: TGTGCCAGCAGTTTTCCCCCAGGGGCGTATAGGGGCTGGAGCAATCAGCCCCAGCATTTT
cdr3_aa: CASSFPPGAYRGWSNQPQHF

d_call: .
j_call: TRBJ1-4
v_call: TRBV6-1
clone_size: .
cdr3_nt: TGTGCCAGCAGTGAACTACCGACAAGTCAACTGTTTTTT
cdr3_aa: CASSELPTSQLFF

d_call: .
j_call: TRBJ1-5
v_call: TRBV19
clone_size: once
cdr3_nt: TGTGCCAGTAGTCCTAGGACAACTGTTACTAGCAATCAGCCCCAGCATTTT
cdr3_aa: CASSPRTTVTSNQPQHF

d_call: .
j_call: TRBJ2-2
v_call: TRBV7-9
clone_size: .
cdr3_nt: TGTGCCAGCAGCTTATTCGGCACCGGGGAGCTGTTTTTT
cdr3_aa: CASSLFGTGELFF

d_call: TRBD2
j_call: TRBJ2-7
v_call: TRBV5-6
clone_size: .
cdr3_nt: TGTGCCAGCAGCAATGACGCGGGAGGGCCCTACGAGCAGTACTTC
cdr3_aa: CASSNDAGGPYEQYF

d_call: TRBD2
j_call: TRBJ2-1
v_call: TRBV6-2/TRBV6-3
clone_size: .
cdr3_nt: TGTGCCAGCAGTACCGGCCCACTAGCGGGGGGATCTACCAATGAGCAGTTCTTC
cdr3_aa: CASSTGPLAGGSTNEQFF

d_call: .
j_call: TRBJ1-2
v_call: TRBV6-6
clone_size: .
cdr3_nt: TGTGCCAGCGCACAGGGCGACTATGGCTACACCTTC
cdr3_aa: CASAQGDYGYTF

d_call: TRBD2
j_call: TRBJ2-1
v_call: TRBV24-1
clone_size: .
cdr3_nt: TGTGCCACCAGTGATTTGCATGCTAGCGGGGGGGGTGAGCAGTTCTTC
cdr3_aa: CATSDLHASGGGEQFF

d_call: TRBD2
j_call: TRBJ2-1
v_call: TRBV18
clone_size: .
cdr3_nt: TGTGCCAGCTCACCAACTAGCGGGGAAAATGAGCAGTTCTTC
cdr3_aa: CASSPTSGENEQFF

d_call: .
j_call: TRBJ1-6
v_call: TRBV14
clone_size: .
cdr3_nt: TGTGCCAGCAGCCAAGAAACAGGGTGGAATTCACCCCTCCACTTT
cdr3_aa: CASSQETGWNSPLHF

d_call: .
j_call: TRBJ2-6
v_call: TRBV24-1
clone_size: .
cdr3_nt: TGTGCCACCAGTCGAGGGTCTGGGGCCAACGTCCTGACTTTC
cdr3_aa: CATSRGSGANVLTF

d_call: .
j_call: TRBJ2-1
v_call: TRBV7-3
clone_size: .
cdr3_nt: TGTGCCAGCAGCTTAACCCCGGGGAGCTCCTACAATGAGCAGTTCTTC
cdr3_aa: CASSLTPGSSYNEQFF

d_call: .
j_call: TRBJ1-2
v_call: TRBV6-4
clone_size: .
cdr3_nt: TGTGCCAGCAGTGACGGCCTTGGGGGGAGGAGTGGCTACACCTTC
cdr3_aa: CASSDGLGGRSGYTF

d_call: TRBD2
j_call: TRBJ2-1
v_call: TRBV14
clone_size: .
cdr3_nt: TGTGCCAGCAGCCCCCGGACTAGCGGGTACTACAATGAGCAGTTCTTC
cdr3_aa: CASSPRTSGYYNEQFF

d_call: .
j_call: TRBJ1-2
v_call: TRBV11-2
clone_size: .
cdr3_nt: TGTGCCAGCACCCTAAATGGGGGGTGGAACTATGGCTACACCTTC
cdr3_aa: CASTLNGGWNYGYTF

d_call: .
j_call: TRBJ1-2
v_call: TRBV3-1/TRBV3-2
clone_size: .
cdr3_nt: TGTGCCAGCAGCCCTGGCCCAGGGTTTCGGGGCTACACCTTC
cdr3_aa: CASSPGPGFRGYTF

d_call: TRBD1
j_call: TRBJ1-2
v_call: TRBV29-1
clone_size: .
cdr3_nt: TGCAGCGCGGGGGACAGGGGCGCCGGCTACACCTTC
cdr3_aa: CSAGDRGAGYTF

d_call: TRBD2
j_call: TRBJ2-5
v_call: TRBV4-3
clone_size: .
cdr3_nt: TGCGCCAGCAGCCAAGATATAGCGGGGGGGCCGCTAAAGACCCAGTACTTC
cdr3_aa: CASSQDIAGGPLKTQYF

d_call: .
j_call: TRBJ1-1
v_call: TRBV3-1/TRBV3-2
clone_size: once
cdr3_nt: TGTGCCAGCAGCCGGGAGCAGTACAGCAAAACCATGAACACTGAAGCTTTCTTT
cdr3_aa: CASSREQYSKTMNTEAFF

d_call: TRBD1
j_call: TRBJ1-2
v_call: TRBV7-9
clone_size: .
cdr3_nt: TGTGCCAGCAGGTCGGACAGGAACTATGGCTACACCTTC
cdr3_aa: CASRSDRNYGYTF

d_call: .
j_call: TRBJ2-2
v_call: TRBV7-2
clone_size: .
cdr3_nt: TGTGCCAGCAGCTTAAGTGTTCGCGGAGGGAACACCGGGGAGCTGTTTTTT
cdr3_aa: CASSLSVRGGNTGELFF